The rows below give T cell receptor beta chains drawn from one sample of a study of blood T cell repertoires in COVID-19. Profiling relied on immunoSEQ multiplex PCR, and the TCRdb table lists in-frame clones only, not all of them. The table records about 140,000 clones, about 80% of them present only once. The sample comprised PBMCs or T cells enriched from blood (not recorded which). The receptors stem from a woman under 30 who had been exposed to COVID-19. Each CDR3 is given with its conserved first and last residue. A D gene is named only where the DNA matches it firmly. Rows may omit the clone size; those that give it use once, few, many or a size class.

TRBD2,TRBJ2-5,.,TRBV30,CAWRETSGSQETQYF,TGTGCCTGGAGGGAGACTAGCGGGAGCCAAGAGACCCAGTACTTC
TRBD1,TRBJ1-2,.,TRBV27,CASSPDRGTYGYTF,TGTGCCAGCAGTCCCGACAGGGGGACGTATGGCTACACCTTC
.,TRBJ1-2,.,TRBV3-1/TRBV3-2,CASSQVYEAPYGYTF,TGTGCCAGCAGCCAAGTATATGAAGCCCCCTATGGCTACACCTTC
TRBD2,TRBJ2-7,.,TRBV19,CASSLAGGPYEQYF,TGTGCCAGTAGTCTAGCGGGAGGCCCCTACGAGCAGTACTTC
.,TRBJ1-3,.,TRBV9,CASSVAGARSGNTIYF,TGTGCCAGCAGCGTAGCAGGGGCGAGATCTGGAAACACCATATATTTT
.,TRBJ2-3,.,TRBV29-1,CSVQGRLMADTQYF,TGCAGCGTTCAGGGCCGATTAATGGCAGATACGCAGTATTTT
TRBD2,TRBJ2-6,once,TRBV7-9,CASSTGQWEGPLSGANVLTF,TGTGCCAGCAGCACCGGTCAATGGGAGGGTCCCCTCTCTGGGGCCAACGTCCTGACTTTC
.,TRBJ1-3,few,TRBV6-1,CASSEARGTGNTIYF,TGTGCCAGCAGTGAAGCGCGGGGGACTGGAAACACCATATATTTT
.,TRBJ2-7,.,TRBV29-1,CSVWVSTGSEQYF,TGCAGCGTATGGGTTTCGACGGGGAGCGAGCAGTACTTC
.,TRBJ2-1,.,TRBV5-1,CASSLGGKEQFF,TGCGCCAGCAGCTTGGGCGGGAAGGAGCAGTTCTTC
TRBD1,TRBJ1-5,.,TRBV3-1/TRBV3-2,CASSPRQGSVQPQHF,TGTGCCAGCAGCCCCCGACAGGGATCGGTTCAGCCCCAGCATTTT
.,TRBJ1-5,.,TRBV6-5,CASSQGSGQPQHF,TGTGCCAGCTCCCAGGGTTCAGGTCAGCCCCAGCATTTT
.,TRBJ1-2,.,TRBV20-1,CSASWSGENGYTF,TGCAGTGCTAGTTGGTCAGGGGAAAATGGCTACACCTTC
.,TRBJ2-5,few,TRBV18,CASSPEWSQETQYF,TGTGCCAGCTCACCCGAGTGGAGCCAAGAGACCCAGTACTTC
.,TRBJ2-7,.,TRBV2,CASRAQGSYEQYF,TGTGCCAGCAGGGCCCAGGGTTCCTACGAGCAGTACTTC
TRBD1,TRBJ2-3,.,TRBV24-1,CATSDSLGTGPTDTQYF,TGTGCCACCAGTGATTCTCTCGGGACAGGCCCCACAGATACGCAGTATTTT
TRBD1,TRBJ1-4,.,TRBV7-9,CASSSWTGARNEKLFF,TGTGCCAGCAGCTCATGGACAGGGGCCCGGAATGAAAAACTGTTTTTT
.,TRBJ1-3,.,TRBV18,CASSPPFGSSGNTIYF,TGTGCCAGCTCACCACCCTTTGGTAGCTCTGGAAACACCATATATTTT
TRBD2,TRBJ2-3,.,TRBV9,CASSATFGGRGADTQYF,TGTGCCAGCAGCGCAACCTTCGGGGGGAGAGGAGCAGATACGCAGTATTTT
TRBD2,TRBJ2-7,once,TRBV27,CASSLFPPGGADEQYF,TGTGCCAGCAGTTTATTCCCCCCGGGGGGGGCCGACGAGCAGTACTTC
TRBD1,TRBJ2-3,.,TRBV28,CASSLGRDRGGDTQYF,TGTGCCAGCAGTTTGGGTCGGGACAGGGGAGGAGATACGCAGTATTTT
TRBD1,TRBJ2-1,.,TRBV24-1,CATSDKTGATYNEQFF,TGTGCCACCAGTGACAAGACAGGGGCCACCTACAATGAGCAGTTCTTC
TRBD1,TRBJ2-3,.,TRBV6-5,CASKDPGRGQDTQYF,TGTGCCAGCAAAGACCCGGGCAGGGGGCAAGATACGCAGTATTTT
.,TRBJ1-4,.,TRBV24-1,CATSDPRGKLFF,TGTGCCACCAGTGACCCTCGGGGAAAACTGTTTTTT
TRBD2,TRBJ2-1,.,TRBV27,CASRVLAGGPREQFF,TGTGCCAGCAGGGTACTAGCGGGAGGGCCAAGGGAGCAGTTCTTC
.,TRBJ1-1,once,TRBV10-3,CAISEADRTSFF,TGTGCCATCAGTGAGGCAGACAGGACGTCTTTCTTT
TRBD1,TRBJ1-1,.,TRBV28,CASSLRGTGGNTEAFF,TGTGCCAGCAGTTTAAGGGGGACAGGGGGTAACACTGAAGCTTTCTTT
.,TRBJ2-7,.,TRBV3-1/TRBV3-2,CASSQSWPPYEQYF,TGTGCCAGCAGCCAATCCTGGCCACCATACGAGCAGTACTTC
.,TRBJ2-1,.,TRBV10-2,CASSEPPWGVKAGEQFF,TGCGCCAGCAGTGAGCCTCCTTGGGGAGTTAAGGCGGGTGAGCAGTTCTTC
TRBD1,TRBJ1-5,.,TRBV2,CASRERTGRNQPQHF,TGTGCCAGCAGGGAACGGACAGGGCGAAATCAGCCCCAGCATTTT